Listed below are T cell receptor beta chains from one sample, sequenced in a study of blood T cell repertoires in COVID-19. Assay: immunoSEQ multiplex PCR; the TCRdb copy retains only in-frame clones and omits some. The table lists about 270,000 clones, approximately 90% of them singletons. The sequencing input was PBMCs or T cells enriched from blood (not recorded which). These TCRs come from a woman between 45 and 65 years old who had recovered from COVID-19. Both conserved end residues are part of each CDR3. D genes are given only for firm matches. A clone size is listed for some rows: how often the clone was seen (once, few, many), or a class if it is expanded.

>TRBJ2-3|.|once|TRBV5-6
CASSFFIVAGTDTQYF
TGTGCCAGCAGCTTCTTTATAGTAGCGGGCACAGATACGCAGTATTTT
>TRBJ1-1|TRBD1|.|TRBV9
CASSGQGATEAFF
TGTGCCAGCAGTGGACAGGGGGCTACTGAAGCTTTCTTT
>TRBJ1-2|.|.|TRBV3-1/TRBV3-2
CASSQEGIQTAGYTF
TGTGCCAGCAGCCAAGAAGGTATACAGACGGCGGGCTACACCTTC
>TRBJ2-2|TRBD1|.|TRBV15
CATSRTQPGRGRTGELFF
TGTGCCACCAGCAGAACCCAACCTGGCAGGGGGCGGACCGGGGAGCTGTTTTTT
>TRBJ1-4|TRBD1|.|TRBV28
CASSSTGLGANEKLFF
TGTGCCAGCAGTTCGACAGGGCTAGGGGCTAATGAAAAACTGTTTTTT
>TRBJ1-3|TRBD1|.|TRBV30
CAWDRANSGNTIYF
TGTGCCTGGGACAGGGCAAACTCTGGAAACACCATATATTTT
>TRBJ1-1|.|.|TRBV5-1
CASSLSAGKNTEAFF
TGCGCCAGCAGCTTGTCGGCAGGGAAAAACACTGAAGCTTTCTTT
>TRBJ2-7|.|.|TRBV18
CASSRATNSYEQYF
TGTGCCAGCTCACGTGCCACTAACTCCTACGAGCAGTACTTC
>TRBJ1-6|.|.|TRBV3-1/TRBV3-2
CASSQGQLYNSPLHF
TGTGCCAGCAGCCAAGGACAGCTTTATAATTCACCCCTCCACTTT
>TRBJ2-1|TRBD1|.|TRBV5-1
CASSFGTEKYNEQFF
TGCGCCAGCAGCTTCGGGACAGAAAAATACAATGAGCAGTTCTTC
>TRBJ1-2|TRBD1|.|TRBV9
CASSTRTGEANYGYTF
TGTGCCAGCAGCACAAGGACAGGGGAGGCCAACTATGGCTACACCTTC
>TRBJ2-2|TRBD2|.|TRBV9
CASSVGWREHSTGELFF
TGTGCCAGCAGCGTAGGCTGGCGGGAGCATTCAACCGGGGAGCTGTTTTTT
>TRBJ1-2|.|once|TRBV30
CACIGAVGYGYTF
TGTGCCTGTATAGGGGCAGTGGGCTATGGCTACACCTTC
>TRBJ1-5|.|.|TRBV6-2/TRBV6-3
CASSSSTSYQPQHF
TGTGCCAGCAGTTCTTCTACTAGCTATCAGCCCCAGCATTTT
>TRBJ2-2|TRBD1|.|TRBV6-2/TRBV6-3
CASSSRGTNTGELFF
TGTGCCAGCAGCTCCAGGGGGACGAACACCGGGGAGCTGTTTTTT
>TRBJ1-6|.|once|TRBV6-5
CASRWTTGVSPLHF
TGTGCCAGCAGGTGGACAACTGGGGTTTCACCCCTCCACTTT
>TRBJ1-2|TRBD1|.|TRBV15
CATSRANGDRAFYGYTF
TGTGCCACCAGCAGAGCGAATGGGGACAGGGCTTTCTATGGCTACACCTTC
>TRBJ1-4|.|.|TRBV7-3
CASSLSGADEKLFF
TGTGCCAGCAGCTTATCAGGGGCGGATGAAAAACTGTTTTTT
>TRBJ1-5|TRBD1|.|TRBV28
CASREGQGNNQPQHF
TGTGCCAGCAGAGAGGGACAGGGGAACAATCAGCCCCAGCATTTT
>TRBJ1-1|TRBD1|.|TRBV5-6
CASIRGLENTEAFF
TGTGCCAGCATCAGGGGGCTTGAGAACACTGAAGCTTTCTTT
>TRBJ2-2|.|.|TRBV7-2
CASSLWADPAGELFF
TGTGCCAGCAGCTTATGGGCAGACCCGGCCGGGGAGCTGTTTTTT
>TRBJ1-3|.|.|TRBV7-2
CASSLAWALPFSGNTIYF
TGTGCCAGCAGCTTAGCGTGGGCGCTACCCTTCTCTGGAAACACCATATATTTT
>TRBJ2-1|.|few|TRBV7-6
CASSLAPSGSQFF
TGTGCCAGCAGCTTAGCCCCATCAGGTAGTCAGTTCTTC
>TRBJ2-1|.|.|TRBV28
CASSFAGTTSYNEQFF
TGTGCCAGCAGTTTCGCAGGGACAACCTCCTACAATGAGCAGTTCTTC
>TRBJ2-4|.|once|TRBV7-2
CASSPLERAKNIQYF
TGTGCCAGCAGCCCCCTTGAGCGGGCCAAAAACATTCAGTACTTC
>TRBJ1-1|TRBD1|once|TRBV18
CASSPQGATEAFF
TGTGCCAGCTCACCGCAGGGGGCCACTGAAGCTTTCTTT
>TRBJ1-6|.|few|TRBV5-5
CASSLGLNDSPLHF
TGTGCCAGCAGCTTAGGACTAAACGATTCACCCCTCCACTTT
>TRBJ1-1|TRBD1|.|TRBV28
CASSRTGDFGAEAFF
TGTGCCAGCAGCCGGACAGGGGACTTTGGGGCTGAAGCTTTCTTT
>TRBJ2-5|TRBD2|.|TRBV3-1/TRBV3-2
CASSQDGSGRGGTQYF
TGTGCCAGCAGCCAAGATGGGAGCGGGAGGGGAGGGACCCAGTACTTC
>TRBJ1-1|.|.|TRBV28
CASRPPTGGAFF
TGTGCCAGCAGACCACCGACAGGCGGAGCTTTCTTT
>TRBJ1-2|.|.|TRBV20-1
CSDRTPGTF
TGCAGTGATAGGACACCTGGCACCTTC
>TRBJ1-2|.|.|TRBV28
CASSEAGYGYTF
TGTGCCAGCAGTGAGGCGGGCTATGGCTACACCTTC